The entry that follows covers one TCR beta chain sequence. Antigen: not known. The PCR had 60 Vbeta and 13 Jbeta primers. Profiled with immunoSEQ multiplex PCR; TCRdb holds only in-frame clones, not every one. The data hold some 100,000 clones, with about 74% observed a single time. This entry belongs to a study of cytomegalovirus exposure and HLA in healthy donors. Study-level results: Earlier results showed most TCR beta V segments being productive about 87% or about 30% of the time. Analysis was carried out at a later point, and it linked a missense DCLRE1C variant to TCR beta V- and J-gene trimming.

Healthy bone marrow donors made up the donors. Input material: PBMCs. The TCR sequence derives from a woman in her forties or fifties in good health and CMV-seropositive.

The CDR3 reads CASSMVLRGSLSNYGYTF. The CDR3 nucleotides read TGTGCCAGTAGTATGGTTTTAAGGGGGAGTCTATCCAACTATGGCTACACCTTC. The rearrangement links TRBV19 to TRBJ1-2; a possible D gene is TRBD1 (6 bases). The CDR3 runs 18 residues. Looked up from germline, CDR1 is LNHDA and CDR2 is SQIVND (reference sequence). The ends were cut back, 3 bases at V and 2 bases at J, with 22 bases in the middle.